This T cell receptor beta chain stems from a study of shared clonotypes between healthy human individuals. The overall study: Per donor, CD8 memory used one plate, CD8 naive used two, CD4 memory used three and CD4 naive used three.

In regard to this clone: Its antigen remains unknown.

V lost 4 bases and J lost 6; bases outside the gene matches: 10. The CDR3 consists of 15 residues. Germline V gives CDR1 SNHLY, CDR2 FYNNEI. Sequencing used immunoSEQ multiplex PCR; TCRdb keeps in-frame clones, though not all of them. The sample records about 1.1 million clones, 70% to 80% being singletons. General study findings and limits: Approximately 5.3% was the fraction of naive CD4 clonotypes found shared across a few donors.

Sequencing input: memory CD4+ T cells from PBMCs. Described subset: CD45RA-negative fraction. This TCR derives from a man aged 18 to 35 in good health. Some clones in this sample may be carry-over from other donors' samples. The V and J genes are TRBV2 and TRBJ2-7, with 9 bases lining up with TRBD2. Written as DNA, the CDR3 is TGTGCCAGCAGTGGGGCGGGAGGGCCGGTAGGCGAGCAGTACTTC. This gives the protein CASSGAGGPVGEQYF.